This paragraph reports one TCR beta chain. This record comes from a study of blood T cell repertoires in COVID-19. Turning to the study itself: Specimens from acute and convalescent COVID-19 originated in the United States, Italy and Spain. PBMCs, B-cell-depleted T cells, or T cells were the source of the cDNA or gDNA that made up the material.

How the authors handled the data: How many nucleated cells were present was estimated from reference gene primer amplification. Clones were read by immunoSEQ multiplex PCR, and TCRdb kept only the in-frame ones, dropping some. V and J calls and clone size are given by that table; D and trimming were obtained from the DNA. The profile shows approximately 210,000 clones, around four fifths of them singletons. The CDR3 loop spans 14 amino acids. CDR1 SGHAT and CDR2 FQNNGV come from the germline V gene. Trimming removed 3 bases from V and 4 bases from J; junction bases left unmatched: 2. This clonotype originated in a woman aged 50 to 60 with active or convalescent COVID-19. The J gene is TRBJ1-2, the V gene TRBV11-2, with TRBD1 matching 10 bases. The specimen was peripheral blood. The CDR3 DNA is TGTGCCAGCAGCTTCCGGGACAGGGGCTATGGCTACACCTTC. It yields the protein CASSFRDRGYGYTF. The full variable domain, completed using reference TRBV11-2 and TRBJ1-2, is EAGVAQSPRYKIIEKRQSVAFWCNPISGHATLYWYQQILGQGPKLLIQFQNNGVVDDSQLPKDRFSAERLKGVDSTLKIQPAKLEDSAVYLCASSFRDRGYGYTFGSGTRLTVV.